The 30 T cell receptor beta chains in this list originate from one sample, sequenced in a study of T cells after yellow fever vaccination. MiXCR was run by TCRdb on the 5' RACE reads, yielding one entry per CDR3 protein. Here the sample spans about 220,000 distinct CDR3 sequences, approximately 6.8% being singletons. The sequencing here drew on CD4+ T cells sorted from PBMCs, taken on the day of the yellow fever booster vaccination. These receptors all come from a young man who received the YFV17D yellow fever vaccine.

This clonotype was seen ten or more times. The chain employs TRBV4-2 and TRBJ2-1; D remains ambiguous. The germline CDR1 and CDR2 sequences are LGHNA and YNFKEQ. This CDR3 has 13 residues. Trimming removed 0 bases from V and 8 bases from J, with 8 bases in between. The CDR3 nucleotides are TGTGCCAGCAGCCAAGAAGGAGACTATGAGCAGTTCTTC. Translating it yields CASSQEGDYEQFF.

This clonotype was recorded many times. CDR3 DNA sequence: TGCGCCAGCAGCTTGGCCCAGACTAGCGCCTACAATGAGCAGTTCTTC. It translates to CASSLAQTSAYNEQFF. The chain links TRBV5-1 to TRBJ2-1; 8 bases align to TRBD2. Trimming took 0 bases from V and 2 from J; bases not matched to a gene: 4. The germline V gene encodes CDR1 SGHRS and CDR2 YFSETQ. The CDR3 consists of 16 residues. Combining the CDR3 with reference TRBV5-1 and TRBJ2-1 gives the whole variable domain KAGVTQTPRYLIKTRGQQVTLSCSPISGHRSVSWYQQTPGQGLQFLFEYFSETQRNKGNFPGRFSGRQFSNSRSEMNVSTLELGDSALYLCASSLAQTSAYNEQFFGPGTRLTVL.

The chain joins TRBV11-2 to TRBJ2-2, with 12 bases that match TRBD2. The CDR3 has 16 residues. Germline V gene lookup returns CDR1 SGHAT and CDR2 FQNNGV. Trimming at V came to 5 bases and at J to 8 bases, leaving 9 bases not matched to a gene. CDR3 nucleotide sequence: TGTGCCAGCAGCCCACGACTAGCGGGAGTGTCTGGGGAGCTGTTTTTT. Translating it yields CASSPRLAGVSGELFF.

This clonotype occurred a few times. The chain's CDR3 is CASSLALEGQPQHF. The CDR3 region has the DNA TGTGCCAGCAGTTTAGCGCTAGAGGGTCAGCCCCAGCATTTT. The chain joins TRBV12-3 or TRBV12-4 to TRBJ1-5, with no clear D. The CDR3 totals 14 residues. Trimming took 0 bases from V and 6 from J, leaving 9 bases between them.

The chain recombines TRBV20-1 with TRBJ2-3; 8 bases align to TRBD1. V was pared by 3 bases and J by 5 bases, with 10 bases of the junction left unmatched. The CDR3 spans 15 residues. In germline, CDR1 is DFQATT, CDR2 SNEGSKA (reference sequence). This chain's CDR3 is CSASPGQGARDTQYF. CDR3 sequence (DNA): TGCAGTGCTAGCCCCGGGCAGGGGGCGCGAGATACGCAGTATTTT.

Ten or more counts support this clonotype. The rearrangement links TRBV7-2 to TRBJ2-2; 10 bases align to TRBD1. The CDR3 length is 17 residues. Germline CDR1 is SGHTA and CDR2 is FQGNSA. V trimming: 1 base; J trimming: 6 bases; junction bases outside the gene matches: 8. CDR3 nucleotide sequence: TGTGCCAGCAGCTTAGGGGGTCGACAGGGGGCGGCCGGGGAGCTGTTTTTT. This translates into CASSLGGRQGAAGELFF. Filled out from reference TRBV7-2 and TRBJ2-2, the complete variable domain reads GAGVSQSPSNKVTEKGKDVELRCDPISGHTALYWYRQSLGQGLEFLIYFQGNSAPDKSGLPSDRFSAERTGGSVSTLTIQRTQQEDSAVYLCASSLGGRQGAAGELFFGEGSRLTVL.

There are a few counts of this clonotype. The CDR3 sequence is CAINRAVLGGELFF. The CDR3 DNA is TGTGCCATCAATAGAGCGGTCCTTGGCGGGGAGCTGTTTTTT. V usage is TRBV10-3 and J usage is TRBJ2-2, with D tentatively TRBD2 (5 bases). Trimming pared 7 bases from V and 7 bases from J, leaving 16 bases between. Germline V gene sequence: CDR1 ENHRY, CDR2 SYGVKD. This CDR3 is built from 14 residues.

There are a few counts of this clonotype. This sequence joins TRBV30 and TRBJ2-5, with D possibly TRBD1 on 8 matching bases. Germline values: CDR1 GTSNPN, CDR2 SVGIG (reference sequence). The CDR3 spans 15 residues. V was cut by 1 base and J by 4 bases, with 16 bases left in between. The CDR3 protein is CAWSDTGGARETQYF. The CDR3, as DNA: TGTGCCTGGAGTGACACAGGGGGGGCACGAGAGACCCAGTACTTC.

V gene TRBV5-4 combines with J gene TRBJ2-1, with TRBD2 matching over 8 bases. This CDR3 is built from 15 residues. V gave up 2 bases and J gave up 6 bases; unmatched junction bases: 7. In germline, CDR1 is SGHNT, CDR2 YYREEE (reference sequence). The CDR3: CASSLSGLDLNEQFF. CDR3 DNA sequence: TGTGCCAGCAGCTTATCGGGACTAGACCTCAATGAGCAGTTCTTC.

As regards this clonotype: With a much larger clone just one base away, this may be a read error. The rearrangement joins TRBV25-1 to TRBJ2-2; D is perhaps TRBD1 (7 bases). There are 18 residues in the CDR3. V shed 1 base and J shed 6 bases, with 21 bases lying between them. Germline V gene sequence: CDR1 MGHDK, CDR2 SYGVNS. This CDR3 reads CASSESGGGTARSGELFF. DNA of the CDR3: TGTGCCAGCAGTGAATCGGGCGGAGGGACAGCTAGATCCGGGGAGCTGTTTTTT. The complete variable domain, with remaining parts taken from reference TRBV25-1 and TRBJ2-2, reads EADIYQTPRYLVIGTGKKITLECSQTMGHDKMYWYQQDPGMELHLIHYSYGVNSTEKGDLSSESTVSRIRTEHFPLTLESARPSHTSQYLCASSESGGGTARSGELFFGEGSRLTVL.

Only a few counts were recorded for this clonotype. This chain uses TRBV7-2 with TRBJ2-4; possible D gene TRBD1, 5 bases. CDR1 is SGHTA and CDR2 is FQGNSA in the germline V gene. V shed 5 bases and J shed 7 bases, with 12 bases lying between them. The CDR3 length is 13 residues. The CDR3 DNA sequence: TGTGCCAGCAGCCGGAGTTCAGGGAACATTCAGTACTTC. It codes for CASSRSSGNIQYF.

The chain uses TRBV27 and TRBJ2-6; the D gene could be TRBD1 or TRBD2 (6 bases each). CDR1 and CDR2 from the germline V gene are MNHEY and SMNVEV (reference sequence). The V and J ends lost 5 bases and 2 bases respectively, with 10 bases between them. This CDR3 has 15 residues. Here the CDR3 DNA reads TGTGCCAGCAGTGACGGGGGCACTGGGGCCAACGTCCTGACTTTC. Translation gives CASSDGGTGANVLTF.

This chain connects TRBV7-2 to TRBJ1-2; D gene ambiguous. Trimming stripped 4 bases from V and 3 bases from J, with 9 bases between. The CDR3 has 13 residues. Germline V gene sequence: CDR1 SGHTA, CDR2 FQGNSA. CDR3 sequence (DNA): TGTGCCAGCAGCTCGATAGCATACTATGGCTACACCTTC. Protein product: CASSSIAYYGYTF.

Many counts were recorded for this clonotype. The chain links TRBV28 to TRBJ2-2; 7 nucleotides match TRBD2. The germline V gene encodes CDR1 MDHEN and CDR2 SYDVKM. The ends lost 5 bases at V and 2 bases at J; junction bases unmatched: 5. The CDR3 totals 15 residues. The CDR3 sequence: CASSPGGSNTGELFF. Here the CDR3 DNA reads TGTGCCAGCAGTCCAGGCGGGAGCAACACCGGGGAGCTGTTTTTT.

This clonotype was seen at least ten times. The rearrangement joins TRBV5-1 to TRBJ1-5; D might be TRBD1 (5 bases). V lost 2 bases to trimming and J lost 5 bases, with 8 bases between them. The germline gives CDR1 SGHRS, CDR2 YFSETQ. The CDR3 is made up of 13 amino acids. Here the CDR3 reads CASSFLGDQPQHF. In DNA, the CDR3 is TGCGCCAGCAGCTTTTTGGGGGATCAGCCCCAGCATTTT. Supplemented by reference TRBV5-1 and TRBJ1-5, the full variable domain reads KAGVTQTPRYLIKTRGQQVTLSCSPISGHRSVSWYQQTPGQGLQFLFEYFSETQRNKGNFPGRFSGRQFSNSRSEMNVSTLELGDSALYLCASSFLGDQPQHFGDGTRLSIL.

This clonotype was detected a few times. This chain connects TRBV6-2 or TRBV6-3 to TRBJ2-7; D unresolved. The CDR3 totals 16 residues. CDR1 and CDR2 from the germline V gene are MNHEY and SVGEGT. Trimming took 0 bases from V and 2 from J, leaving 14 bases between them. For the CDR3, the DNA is TGTGCCAGCAGTTACTCGGACCCCGTTCGCCCCTACGAGCAGTACTTC. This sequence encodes CASSYSDPVRPYEQYF.

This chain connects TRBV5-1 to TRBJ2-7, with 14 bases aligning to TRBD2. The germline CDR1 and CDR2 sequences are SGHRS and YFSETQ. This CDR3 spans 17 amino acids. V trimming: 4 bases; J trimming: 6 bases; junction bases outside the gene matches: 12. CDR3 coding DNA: TGCGCCAGCAGCGGTAGGACTAGCGGGAGGAGGGTGGGCGAGCAGTACTTC. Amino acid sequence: CASSGRTSGRRVGEQYF.

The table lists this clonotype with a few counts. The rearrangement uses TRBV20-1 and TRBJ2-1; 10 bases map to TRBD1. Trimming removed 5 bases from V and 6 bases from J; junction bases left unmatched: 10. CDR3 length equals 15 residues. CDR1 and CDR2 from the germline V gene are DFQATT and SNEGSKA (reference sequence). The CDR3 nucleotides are TGCAGTGCTGTAGACAGGGGGCGCGTGGTCAATGAGCAGTTCTTC. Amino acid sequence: CSAVDRGRVVNEQFF.

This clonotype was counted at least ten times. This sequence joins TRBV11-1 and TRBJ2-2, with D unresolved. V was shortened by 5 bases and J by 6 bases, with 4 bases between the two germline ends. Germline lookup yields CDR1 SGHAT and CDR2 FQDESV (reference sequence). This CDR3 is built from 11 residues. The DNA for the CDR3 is TGTGCCAGCAGCCGACCCGGGGAGCTGTTTTTT. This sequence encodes CASSRPGELFF.

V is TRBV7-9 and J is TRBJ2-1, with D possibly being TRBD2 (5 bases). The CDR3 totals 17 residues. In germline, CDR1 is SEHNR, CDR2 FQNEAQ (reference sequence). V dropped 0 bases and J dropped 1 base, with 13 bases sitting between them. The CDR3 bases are TGTGCCAGCAGCTTAGCGGAGAGCGGTTATTCCTACAATGAGCAGTTCTTC. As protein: CASSLAESGYSYNEQFF.

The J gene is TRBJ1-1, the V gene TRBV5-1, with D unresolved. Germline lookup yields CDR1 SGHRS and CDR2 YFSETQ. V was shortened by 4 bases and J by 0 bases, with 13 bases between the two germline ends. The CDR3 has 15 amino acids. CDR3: CASSRDLGMNTEAFF. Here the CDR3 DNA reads TGCGCCAGCAGCCGCGACCTGGGAATGAACACTGAAGCTTTCTTT.

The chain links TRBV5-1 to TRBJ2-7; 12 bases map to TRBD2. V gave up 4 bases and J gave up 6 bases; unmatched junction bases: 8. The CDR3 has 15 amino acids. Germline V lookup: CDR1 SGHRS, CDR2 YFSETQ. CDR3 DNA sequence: TGCGCCAGCAGCCACCGACTAGCGGGAGTGGGCGAGCAGTACTTC. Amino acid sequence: CASSHRLAGVGEQYF. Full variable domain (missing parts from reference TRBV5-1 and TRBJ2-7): KAGVTQTPRYLIKTRGQQVTLSCSPISGHRSVSWYQQTPGQGLQFLFEYFSETQRNKGNFPGRFSGRQFSNSRSEMNVSTLELGDSALYLCASSHRLAGVGEQYFGPGTRLTVT.

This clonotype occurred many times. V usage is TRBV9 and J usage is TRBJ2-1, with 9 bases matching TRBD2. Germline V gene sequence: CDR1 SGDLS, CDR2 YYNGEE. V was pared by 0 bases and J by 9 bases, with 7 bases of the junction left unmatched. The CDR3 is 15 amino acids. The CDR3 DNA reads TGTGCCAGCAGCGTAGTGGGAGCGGGGGGTGGTGAGCAGTTCTTC. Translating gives CASSVVGAGGGEQFF.

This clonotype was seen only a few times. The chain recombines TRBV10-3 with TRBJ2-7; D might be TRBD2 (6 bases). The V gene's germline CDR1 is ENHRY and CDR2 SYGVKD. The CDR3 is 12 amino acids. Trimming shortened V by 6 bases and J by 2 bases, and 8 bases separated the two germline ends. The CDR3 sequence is CAIRGGAYEQYF. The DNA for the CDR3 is TGTGCCATCAGGGGGGGTGCCTACGAGCAGTACTTC.

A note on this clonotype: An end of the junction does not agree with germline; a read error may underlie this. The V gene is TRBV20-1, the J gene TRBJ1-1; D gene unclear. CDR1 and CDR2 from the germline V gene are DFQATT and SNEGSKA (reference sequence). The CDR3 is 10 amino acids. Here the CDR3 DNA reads TGCAGTGCTAGAGATCACCAAGCATTTTTT. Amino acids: CSARDHQAFF.

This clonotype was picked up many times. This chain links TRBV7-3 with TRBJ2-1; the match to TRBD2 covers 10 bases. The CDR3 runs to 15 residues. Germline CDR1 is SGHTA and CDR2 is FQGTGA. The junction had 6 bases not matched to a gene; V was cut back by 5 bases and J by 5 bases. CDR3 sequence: CASSTRAGGNNEQFF. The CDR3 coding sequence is TGTGCCAGCAGCACCCGAGCGGGAGGGAACAATGAGCAGTTCTTC. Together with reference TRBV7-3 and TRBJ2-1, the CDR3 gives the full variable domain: GAGVSQTPSNKVTEKGKYVELRCDPISGHTALYWYRQSLGQGPEFLIYFQGTGAADDSGLPNDRFFAVRPEGSVSTLKIQRTERGDSAVYLCASSTRAGGNNEQFFGPGTRLTVL.

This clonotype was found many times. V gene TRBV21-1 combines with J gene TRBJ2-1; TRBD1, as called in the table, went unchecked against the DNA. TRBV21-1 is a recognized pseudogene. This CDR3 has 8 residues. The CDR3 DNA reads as TGTGCCAGCCGCCCGGGGTTCTTC. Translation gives CASRPGFF.

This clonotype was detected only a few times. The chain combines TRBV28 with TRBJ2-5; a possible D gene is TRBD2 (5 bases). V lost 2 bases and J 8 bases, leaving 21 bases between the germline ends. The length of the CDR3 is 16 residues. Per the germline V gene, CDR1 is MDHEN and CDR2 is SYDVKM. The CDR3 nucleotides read TGTGCCAGCAGTTTAAATTACGCGACGCGGGCCCCTACCCAGTACTTC. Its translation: CASSLNYATRAPTQYF.

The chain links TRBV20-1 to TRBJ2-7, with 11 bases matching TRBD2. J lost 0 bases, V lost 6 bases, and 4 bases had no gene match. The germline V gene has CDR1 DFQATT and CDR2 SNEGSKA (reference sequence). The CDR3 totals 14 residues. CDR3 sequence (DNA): TGCAGTGCCAAGGGACTAGCGGACTCCTACGAGCAGTACTTC. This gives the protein CSAKGLADSYEQYF.

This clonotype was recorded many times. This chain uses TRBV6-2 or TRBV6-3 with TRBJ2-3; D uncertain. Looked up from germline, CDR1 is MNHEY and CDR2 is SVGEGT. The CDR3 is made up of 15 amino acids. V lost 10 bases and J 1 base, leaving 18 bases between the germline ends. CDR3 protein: CATRSIASGTDTQYF. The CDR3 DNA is TGTGCCACCCGAAGCATTGCATCGGGCACAGATACGCAGTATTTT.